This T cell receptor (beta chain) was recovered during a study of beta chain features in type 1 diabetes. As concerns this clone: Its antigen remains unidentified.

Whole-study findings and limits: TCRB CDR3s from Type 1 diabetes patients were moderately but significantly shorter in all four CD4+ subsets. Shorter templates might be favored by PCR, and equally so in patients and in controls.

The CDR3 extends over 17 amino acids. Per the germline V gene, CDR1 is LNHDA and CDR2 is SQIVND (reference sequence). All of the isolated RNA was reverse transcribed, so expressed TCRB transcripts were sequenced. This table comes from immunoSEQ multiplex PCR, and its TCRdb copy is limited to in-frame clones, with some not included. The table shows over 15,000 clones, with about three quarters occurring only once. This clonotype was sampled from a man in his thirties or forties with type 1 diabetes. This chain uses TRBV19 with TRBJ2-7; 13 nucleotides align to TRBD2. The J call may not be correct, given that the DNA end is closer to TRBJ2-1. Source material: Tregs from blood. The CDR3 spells CASSPPRLAGGYNEQFF. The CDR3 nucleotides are TGTGCCAGTAGTCCTCCCAGACTAGCGGGAGGATACAATGAGCAGTTCTTC.